The clone carrying this T cell receptor beta chain was picked up many times. What it binds is not known. Germline V CDR1 and CDR2: SEHNR, FQNEAQ (reference sequence). V dropped 5 bases and J dropped 6 bases, with 14 bases sitting between them. CDR3 length: 14 residues. TCRdb reanalysed the 5' RACE reads using MiXCR and keeps one entry per CDR3 protein. Seen here are around 450,000 distinct CDR3 sequences, approximately 15% observed once, and the top ten hold about 0.54%. These data come from a study of identical twins. Findings of the study overall: When twins shared out-of-frame alpha sequences, those sequences had excess low generation probability. Insertions were fewer in abundant cord blood beta clonotypes, whereas memory repertoires showed none of this pattern. Invariant populations such as MAIT and iNKT cells could partly muddle zero-insertion analyses.

This sample also appeared in a second study, on yellow fever vaccine responses in identical twins.

The sample comprised CD4+ T cells sorted from blood. This clonotype was obtained from a woman aged 18-29 years in good health. The rearrangement joins TRBV7-9 to TRBJ2-1; D remains unclear. The CDR3 reads CASSPTRVLNEQFF. In nucleotides, the CDR3 is TGTGCCAGCAGCCCGACCCGAGTTCTCAATGAGCAGTTCTTC. Together with reference TRBV7-9 and TRBJ2-1, the CDR3 gives the full variable domain: DTGVSQNPRHKITKRGQNVTFRCDPISEHNRLYWYRQTLGQGPEFLTYFQNEAQLEKSRLLSDRFSAERPKGSFSTLEIQRTEQGDSAMYLCASSPTRVLNEQFFGPGTRLTVL.